The next 31 T cell receptor beta chains were all read from a single sample in a study of OX40 agonist ivuxolimab in advanced cancers. The repertoire was sequenced with immunoSEQ multiplex PCR; TCRdb's copy has only in-frame clones and lacks some. This table holds 77,000 or so clones, 70% to 85% found once. This specimen consisted of CD4+ or CD8+ T cells sorted from blood, obtained in a trial of the OX40 agonist ivuxolimab. These TCRs come from an adult with an advanced solid tumor such as melanoma, head and neck, liver or kidney cancer.

The J gene is TRBJ2-5, the V gene TRBV28; 8 bases are shared with TRBD1. V gave up 5 bases and J gave up 4 bases; unmatched junction bases: 6. Per germline, CDR1 MDHEN and CDR2 SYDVKM. There are 14 residues in the CDR3. This CDR3 reads CASSSPGTGETQYF. DNA of the CDR3: TGTGCCAGCAGTAGTCCCGGGACAGGAGAGACCCAGTACTTC.

The chain uses TRBV21-1 and TRBJ1-3. TRBV21-1 is described as a pseudogene. This CDR3 is 19 amino acids long. The CDR3 region is CASSKPGTTLLHSGNTIYF. Here the CDR3 DNA reads TGTGCCAGCAGCAAACCCGGGACCACCTTGCTACACTCTGGAAACACCATATATTTT.

The gene calls are TRBV18 and TRBJ2-3, with D possibly TRBD1 on 6 matching bases. Germline V gene sequence: CDR1 KGHSH, CDR2 LQKENI. Between the trimmed V and J ends, which lost 1 base and 4 bases, there was a span of 6 bases. The CDR3 consists of 13 residues. The DNA of the CDR3 is TGTGCCAGCTCACCACAGGGGGCAGATACGCAGTATTTT. Amino acid sequence: CASSPQGADTQYF.

The CDR3 DNA is TGTGCCAGCAGCCAGGGAACAGGATACGAGCAGTACTTC. This sequence encodes CASSQGTGYEQYF. The chain employs TRBV11-3 and TRBJ2-7; D perhaps matches TRBD1 (5 bases). Germline CDR1 is SGHNT and CDR2 is YENEEA. The CDR3 is made up of 13 amino acids. Deletions cut 5 bases from V and 4 bases from J, with 12 bases between.

The V gene is TRBV28, the J gene TRBJ2-1, with 10 bases that match TRBD2. J was trimmed by 4 bases and V by 3 bases; bases with no gene match: 3. The CDR3 length is 15 residues. The germline gives CDR1 MDHEN, CDR2 SYDVKM. The CDR3 protein is CASSFGTSAYNEQFF. The CDR3 DNA is TGTGCCAGCAGTTTCGGGACTAGCGCTTACAATGAGCAGTTCTTC.

The rearrangement links TRBV5-4 to TRBJ2-5, with D hard to call. The closer fit of TRBJ2-7 to the DNA end suggests the J call may be wrong. This CDR3 region has 13 residues. Germline values: CDR1 SGHNT, CDR2 YYREEE (reference sequence). CDR3 in DNA: TGTGCCAGCAGCACCGGGCCACGCTACGAGCAGTACTTC. This sequence encodes CASSTGPRYEQYF.

The chain employs TRBV6-6 and TRBJ2-7, with 8 nucleotides matching TRBD2. With 5 bases clipped from V and 4 bases from J, the junction kept 4 bases outside the gene matches. CDR1 MNHNY and CDR2 SVGAGI come from the germline V gene (reference sequence). The CDR3 runs to 13 residues. The CDR3 reads CASSAGGRYEQYF. The DNA for the CDR3 is TGTGCCAGCAGTGCGGGGGGCAGGTACGAGCAGTACTTC.

The rearrangement uses TRBV5-1 and TRBJ1-1, with unresolved D. This CDR3 has 13 amino acids. V was cut by 4 bases and J by 1 base, with 8 bases left in between. In germline, CDR1 is SGHRS, CDR2 YFSETQ. The CDR3 loop reads CASSHQPNTEAFF. As DNA, the CDR3 is TGCGCCAGCAGCCACCAGCCGAACACTGAAGCTTTCTTT.

The chain couples TRBV5-1 to TRBJ2-1, with 13 bases lining up with TRBD2. Germline V gives CDR1 SGHRS, CDR2 YFSETQ. This CDR3 spans 16 amino acids. Trimming at V came to 4 bases and at J to 5 bases, leaving 6 bases not matched to a gene. This CDR3 reads CASSGGLAGTNNEQFF. The CDR3, as DNA: TGCGCCAGCAGCGGGGGACTAGCGGGGACCAACAATGAGCAGTTCTTC.

This clone was picked up one time. The V call is TRBV6-5, the J call TRBJ2-7, with D unresolved. The germline V gene encodes CDR1 MNHEY and CDR2 SVGAGI. V was shortened by 2 bases and J by 3 bases, with 11 bases between the two germline ends. The CDR3 sequence is 14 residues long. CDR3 nucleotide sequence: TGTGCCAGCAGTTACGGTGTGGGCCGCTACGAGCAGTACTTC. Amino acids: CASSYGVGRYEQYF.

The rearrangement joins TRBV7-9 to TRBJ2-6; the D is unclear. Germline V lookup: CDR1 SEHNR, CDR2 FQNEAQ (reference sequence). V was cut by 5 bases and J by 4 bases, with 15 bases left in between. There are 16 residues in the CDR3. CDR3 residues: CASSRNGSPGANVLTF. The CDR3 bases are TGTGCCAGCAGCAGAAACGGGTCCCCCGGGGCCAACGTCCTGACTTTC.

The chain uses TRBV5-4 and TRBJ2-7, with TRBD2 matching over 8 bases. From germline, CDR1 is SGHNT and CDR2 YYREEE (reference sequence). The CDR3 sequence is 16 residues long. The junction had 9 bases not matched to a gene; V was cut back by 4 bases and J by 0 bases. The CDR3 protein is CASSRGGSGGSYEQYF. In DNA form, the CDR3 reads TGTGCCAGCAGCCGGGGGGGCAGCGGTGGCTCCTACGAGCAGTACTTC.

V is TRBV29-1 and J is TRBJ2-7, with 9 bases that match TRBD1. Germline V CDR1 and CDR2: SQVTM, ANQGSEA. The J segment lost 0 bases and the V segment lost 5 bases, leaving 2 bases of the junction unmatched. The CDR3 covers 13 residues. The CDR3 protein is CSVLDRGSYEQYF. In nucleotides, the CDR3 is TGCAGCGTTTTGGACAGGGGCTCCTACGAGCAGTACTTC.

V usage is TRBV7-2 and J usage is TRBJ2-7; TRBD1 agrees at 7 bases. The CDR3 is made up of 12 amino acids. Germline trimming cut 5 bases from V and 6 bases from J; bases unmatched to any gene: 4. CDR1 and CDR2 (germline): SGHTA, FQGNSA. For the CDR3, the DNA is TGTGCCAGCAGCACCCCAGGGGGCGAGCAGTACTTC. It codes for CASSTPGGEQYF. Full variable domain (outside the CDR3, taken from reference TRBV7-2 and TRBJ2-7): GAGVSQSPSNKVTEKGKDVELRCDPISGHTALYWYRQSLGQGLEFLIYFQGNSAPDKSGLPSDRFSAERTGGSVSTLTIQRTQQEDSAVYLCASSTPGGEQYFGPGTRLTVT.

CDR3 sequence (DNA): TGTGCCAGCAGCGTACAGGGGGGGAACGAGCAGTACTTC. This gives the protein CASSVQGGNEQYF. The rearrangement links TRBV7-2 to TRBJ2-7, with D perhaps TRBD1 (8 bases). The CDR3 runs to 13 residues. Trimming shortened V by 5 bases and J by 5 bases, and 13 bases separated the two germline ends. CDR1 SGHTA and CDR2 FQGNSA come from the germline V gene.

The gene calls are TRBV4-2 and TRBJ2-2; D not resolved. Trimming cost V 2 bases and J 0 bases, with 10 bases left between them. The germline V gene has CDR1 LGHNA and CDR2 YNFKEQ. The CDR3 is 16 amino acids. The CDR3 loop is CASSQRLDANTGELFF. The CDR3 DNA follows: TGTGCCAGCAGCCAAAGGCTAGACGCGAACACCGGGGAGCTGTTTTTT.

The rearrangement links TRBV13 to TRBJ2-3, with TRBD1 matching over 9 bases. Germline V gene sequence: CDR1 PRHDT, CDR2 FYEKMQ (reference sequence). This CDR3 spans 15 amino acids. V trimming: 5 bases; J trimming: 5 bases; junction bases outside the gene matches: 8. In nucleotides, the CDR3 is TGTGCCAGCAGCCCCGGACAGGGGTGGAGAGATACGCAGTATTTT. As protein: CASSPGQGWRDTQYF. Full variable domain (rest looked up from reference TRBV13 and TRBJ2-3): AAGVIQSPRHLIKEKRETATLKCYPIPRHDTVYWYQQGPGQDPQFLISFYEKMQSDKGSIPDRFSAQQFSDYHSELNMSSLELGDSALYFCASSPGQGWRDTQYFGPGTRLTVL.

This clone was detected a few times. The V gene is TRBV7-6, the J gene TRBJ2-2, with D possibly matching TRBD1 (5 bases). With 10 bases removed from V and 7 bases from J, the gap between germline ends came to 19 bases. This CDR3 comprises 14 residues. CDR1 is SGHVS and CDR2 is FNYEAQ in the germline V gene. CDR3 protein: CATIRGQGGGELFF. For the CDR3, the DNA is TGTGCCACCATTAGGGGCCAGGGCGGCGGGGAGCTGTTTTTT.

The chain combines TRBV19 with TRBJ2-5; TRBD1 might be the D (6 bases). This CDR3 is built from 13 residues. Germline assignment: CDR1 LNHDA and CDR2 SQIVND (reference sequence). The V gene lost 6 bases and the J gene lost 5 bases, with 13 bases spanning the gap. In DNA form, the CDR3 reads TGTGCCAGTAGGCATCCAGGGGTGGAGACCCAGTACTTC. Translation: CASRHPGVETQYF.

The chain has TRBV9 and TRBJ2-5, with 11 bases lining up with TRBD1. This CDR3 spans 14 amino acids. V lost 2 bases to trimming and J lost 5 bases; unmatched junction nucleotides: 2. The V gene's germline CDR1 is SGDLS and CDR2 YYNGEE. The CDR3 loop reads CASSVGQGGETQYF. CDR3 sequence (DNA): TGTGCCAGCAGCGTGGGACAGGGGGGCGAGACCCAGTACTTC.

The chain uses TRBV28 and TRBJ2-7; D is perhaps TRBD1 or TRBD2 (5 bases each). This CDR3 has 16 amino acids. Per germline, CDR1 MDHEN and CDR2 SYDVKM. The V end was cut by 5 bases, the J end by 3 bases, with 20 bases between. The CDR3 DNA follows: TGTGCCAGCAGTACACCCACGGGACCAGAGCACTACGAGCAGTACTTC. It yields the protein CASSTPTGPEHYEQYF.

The chain recombines TRBV6-5 with TRBJ2-5; no clear D. Trimming shortened V by 2 bases and J by 1 base, and 11 bases separated the two germline ends. CDR1 and CDR2 (germline): MNHEY, SVGAGI. CDR3 length: 15 residues. The CDR3 protein is CASSYGRRTQETQYF. The CDR3 DNA is TGTGCCAGCAGTTACGGCAGGCGAACCCAAGAGACCCAGTACTTC.

The chain couples TRBV10-3 to TRBJ1-1; 8 positions agree with TRBD1. The V gene end was trimmed by 3 bases and the J gene end by 7 bases; junction bases not matched to a gene: 4. Germline V gives CDR1 ENHRY, CDR2 SYGVKD. CDR3 size: 13 residues. This chain's CDR3 is CAISDQGAGEAFF. In DNA, the CDR3 is TGTGCCATCAGTGACCAGGGGGCGGGTGAAGCTTTCTTT.

The V gene is TRBV12-5, the J gene TRBJ2-3, with D possibly TRBD1 on 6 matching bases. CDR3 size: 17 residues. Germline values: CDR1 LGHNT, CDR2 FRNRAP. Deletions cut 1 base from V and 5 bases from J, with 19 bases between. CDR3 DNA sequence: TGTGCTAGTGGTTTGGCAGCATCCGTGGACAGCGGAGATACGCAGTATTTT. As protein: CASGLAASVDSGDTQYF. Combining the CDR3 with reference TRBV12-5 and TRBJ2-3 gives the whole variable domain DARVTQTPRHKVTEMGQEVTMRCQPILGHNTVFWYRQTMMQGLELLAYFRNRAPLDDSGMPKDRFSAEMPDATLATLKIQPSEPRDSAVYFCASGLAASVDSGDTQYFGPGTRLTVL.

The count of this clone is one. The chain is built from TRBV30 and TRBJ1-3, with D perhaps TRBD1 (5 bases). V was shortened by 7 bases and J by 4 bases, with 14 bases between the two germline ends. CDR1 is GTSNPN and CDR2 is SVGIG in the germline V gene (reference sequence). This CDR3 contains 13 residues. CDR3 amino acids: CALTRVTGNTIYF. The CDR3 nucleotides read TGTGCCTTAACCAGGGTTACCGGAAACACCATATATTTT.

This chain connects TRBV30 to TRBJ2-7; D is uncertain. V was cut by 4 bases and J by 0 bases, with 13 bases left in between. Germline V lookup: CDR1 GTSNPN, CDR2 SVGIG (reference sequence). CDR3 length equals 14 residues. The CDR3 DNA reads TGTGCCTGGACCCAGGACCTGAGCTCCTACGAGCAGTACTTC. It yields the protein CAWTQDLSSYEQYF. The full variable domain, completed using reference TRBV30 and TRBJ2-7, is SQTIHQWPATLVQPVGSPLSLECTVEGTSNPNLYWYRQAAGRGLQLLFYSVGIGQISSEVPQNLSASRPQDRQFILSSKKLLLSDSGFYLCAWTQDLSSYEQYFGPGTRLTVT.

This rearrangement joins TRBV10-3 to TRBJ2-1; 11 bases match TRBD1. Germline assignment: CDR1 ENHRY and CDR2 SYGVKD. The CDR3 length is 14 residues. V was clipped by 5 bases and J by 6 bases; unmatched bases: 3. CDR3 coding DNA: TGTGCCATCAGTCCCGGGACAGGGGGCAATGAGCAGTTCTTC. Its translation: CAISPGTGGNEQFF.

The V gene is TRBV11-2, the J gene TRBJ2-1; TRBD2 might be the D (6 bases). V dropped 5 bases and J dropped 4 bases, with 21 bases sitting between them. Germline V gene sequence: CDR1 SGHAT, CDR2 FQNNGV. The CDR3 has 17 amino acids. Here the CDR3 DNA reads TGTGCCAGCAGCCTGACTCTAGCGTCCTCCGGATACAATGAGCAGTTCTTC. It encodes CASSLTLASSGYNEQFF.

DNA for the CDR3: TGTGCCAGCAGCTCGATAGCGGGAGATTACACCGGGGAGCTGTTTTTT. Its translation is CASSSIAGDYTGELFF. The chain combines TRBV11-2 with TRBJ2-2; 9 bases line up with TRBD2. Trimming cost V 4 bases and J 3 bases; bases outside gene matches: 6. Germline assignment: CDR1 SGHAT and CDR2 FQNNGV. The CDR3 is 16 amino acids.

The rearrangement uses TRBV2 and TRBJ1-4, with D possibly TRBD1 on 6 matching bases. Germline V CDR1 and CDR2: SNHLY, FYNNEI. The CDR3 totals 13 residues. V gave up 5 bases and J gave up 5 bases, with 9 bases separating them. CDR3 protein: CASSPRGNEKLFF. CDR3 bases: TGTGCCAGCAGTCCAAGGGGGAATGAAAAACTGTTTTTT.

The V gene is TRBV10-1, the J gene TRBJ2-5; D might be TRBD1 (5 bases). This CDR3 has 14 residues. The germline V and J ends were trimmed by 0 bases and 5 bases, with 10 bases remaining between them. Looked up from germline, CDR1 is WNHNN and CDR2 is SYGVQD (reference sequence). The CDR3 DNA reads TGCGCCAGCAGTGAGTCACGCAGGGCGGAGACCCAGTACTTC. Protein: CASSESRRAETQYF.